The source of this TCR beta chain is a study of identical twins. About this clonotype: Its antigen is not identified.

Overall study findings and caveats: Out-of-frame alpha sequences shared by twins were enriched for low generation probability.

There are 13 residues in the CDR3. Trimming removed 2 bases at V and 1 base at J, with 8 bases between. CDR1 is DFQATT and CDR2 is SNEGSKA in the germline V gene (reference sequence). TCRdb itself ran the 5' RACE reads through MiXCR, one entry per CDR3 protein. The data show over 200,000 distinct CDR3 sequences, with 6% to 7% seen just once and less than 15% held by the top ten. Separately, the same data were catalogued under a study of T cells expressing NK-cell markers. That investigation notes: It was from sorted CD3+CD56+NKG2C+, CD3+CD56+NKG2C- and CD3+CD56-NKG2C+ T cells that TCR beta repertoires came. Each of roughly 6 donors carried dominant NKG2C+ clonotypes accounting for about 1.0-7.5% of CD8+ T cells. For several donors, these clonotypes were likewise the leading ones in the CD3+CD56-NKG2C+ fraction.

The specimen was CD8+ T cells sorted from blood. The chain combines TRBV20-1 with TRBJ1-2; D is possibly TRBD1 (5 bases). The clonotype was recovered from a woman aged 18-30 years in good health. CDR3 sequence reads: CSARRRDNYGYTF. The CDR3 bases are TGCAGTGCTAGACGCAGGGATAACTATGGCTACACCTTC.